The present TCR beta chain was sequenced within a study of cytomegalovirus exposure and HLA in healthy donors (dated by TCRdb to the late 2010s). With regard to the full study: According to an earlier analysis of 450 to 650 of the donors, about 179 million T cells yielded 117 million unique TCR beta sequences and approximately 300 Gb of sequence data. A separate validation cohort of some 130 different subjects was used in addition to the roughly 700-subject first cohort. Both class I and class II loci were covered by HLA typing, at four-digit resolution. The study was designed to test whether signatures of past pathogen exposure could be identified by cataloging public T cell receptors. Donor age, sex, ethnicity and CMV serostatus were compiled alongside the repertoire data. Rather than drawing on any new phenotypic data, the later analysis identified candidate immune exposures from TCR beta sequences and the way those sequences occurred across donors. An earlier analysis of approximately 640 of the donors applied high-throughput TCR beta sequencing to assess whether each TCR beta V gene segment acted as functional or pseudogenic. The T cell repertoires of 666 subjects were profiled by immunosequencing and related to cytomegalovirus serostatus. Genome-wide SNP genotypes for about 65% of the roughly 670 donors were used in a later genetic analysis, which treated that subset as a discovery cohort. Among approximately 370 genotyped donors of the cohort, an average of approximately 240,000 unique TCR beta nucleotide sequences was sequenced per donor, of which 15% to 20% were non-productive. The genetic ancestry cluster associated with self-reported Caucasian donors included roughly four fifths of the 350 to 500 genotyped donors. To predict cytomegalovirus infection status, the study combined high-throughput TCR immunosequencing, statistical association of individual TCRs with disease status, and machine learning. Every repertoire in the discovery cohort had been generated on one and the same sequencing platform. The number of donors typed differed by locus, with roughly 620-630 for A, B, C, DRB1 and DQB1, more than 500 for DQA1, 600 to 610 for DPA1, and some 440 for DPB1. In a later analysis, previously published TCR beta repertoires from more than 500 donors were re-analyzed and high-resolution HLA genotyping was added so that TCR occurrence patterns could be studied. About 330 gigabases of sequencing data and around 85 million unique TCR sequences made up an early release that covered approximately 650 HLA-typed donors. Roughly 5 DR-DQ haplotypes were treated as single units for association and clustering because of strong linkage in the cohort. What the research found in general, with its limitations: In a later genetic analysis, fewer N-insertions in productive TCRs were reported among donors in an Asian-associated ancestry cluster than the approximately 630-donor mean. The study listed 164 TCR beta chains as associated with cytomegalovirus. Compared with equally common non-associated chains, HLA-associated TCR beta chains in a later analysis were more clonally expanded and had lower generation probabilities. Because counts were too low, approximately 18 rarely observed V segments, including chromosome 9 orphons, were excluded from the earlier analysis of roughly 580 of the donors. In a later genetic analysis, a missense DCLRE1C variant was associated with V-gene and J-gene trimming of TCR beta chains, and the association was replicated in an independent cohort. HLA typing was unavailable for some donors at each locus, so association tests used only the typed subset. A few of the identified cytomegalovirus-associated TCR beta chains were confirmed in vitro to be specific for cytomegalovirus antigens. A further reported finding was that TCR beta sequences accurately predicted the HLA-A and HLA-B alleles for most subjects in the first cohort. Linkage disequilibrium might explain the correlated functional status among segregating V segments, but an unknown experimental factor could not be excluded. The authors suggested that the approach could potentially be generalized to other disease states and immunological phenotypes. A later analysis associated about 17,000 TCR beta sequences with specific HLA alleles at a false discovery rate of 0.05. In an earlier analysis of more than 450 of the donors, most TCR beta V segments were observed in productive rearrangements about 87% or about 30% of the time, broadly matching IMGT annotations. In a later analysis, TCR association rates were found to vary across HLA loci, with the most associated TCRs seen for DRB1 alleles and the fewest for HLA-C alleles. Most TCR sequences were observed very rarely across donors, whereas some public TCRs were present in many individuals. A cluster of highly shared sequence variants was judged likely to be a technical artifact of the sequencing pipeline. A later analysis found that most CMV-associated TCR beta chains appeared HLA-restricted, with HLA associations seemingly driven largely by CMV exposure. Some IMGT-functional V segments, including TRBV6-2 and TRBV6-3, could not be told apart with the 87-base-pair reads, so those segments were excluded. The cohort was sequenced for TCR beta chains only, and without alpha or paired-chain data the features that could be detected were limited. Presence/absence analyses assumed roughly uniform sequencing depth across donors, an assumption that may not hold. CMV serostatus was the only immune exposure information available for the cohort. When HLA alleles, especially DR and DQ, strongly co-occurred, TCR associations were difficult to assign to individual alleles. The classifier was reported to diagnose cytomegalovirus status with high specificity and sensitivity in both the original cohort and the validation cohort. Several of the top co-occurrence clusters appeared to be linked to parvovirus B19, influenza, CMV and Epstein-Barr virus, according to a later analysis.

The cohort comprised around 700 healthy bone marrow donors. All cohort members were sampled while nominally healthy, although unrecorded immune exposures were likely present. The donor was CMV seronegative and was included in the group of several hundred seronegative cohort members. Every donor gave a peripheral blood sample, and the peripheral blood mononuclear cells from that sample were used for TCR beta sequencing. Genomic DNA was extracted from the blood cell samples with the Qiagen DNeasy Blood Extraction Kit. The library relied on the immunoSEQ multiplex PCR assay. The multiplex PCR relied on a mix of 60 forward primers for TCR Vbeta segments and 13 reverse primers for TCR Jbeta segments. The CDR3 region of rearranged TCR beta genes was amplified from genomic DNA by a multiplex PCR assay. Amplified TCR beta libraries were sequenced as 87-base-pair reads on the Illumina HiSeq System. Concerning the study's data processing: A later analysis counted some 74 million unique TCR beta chains across the 640 or so repertoires, and some 12 million of these chains were shared by at least two donors. Raw reads were error-corrected and collapsed into unique sequences by a nearest-neighbor algorithm in which closely related sequences were merged to remove PCR and sequencing errors. CDR3 sequences were aligned to IMGT reference sequences to assign V, D and J gene segments. For a sequence to be retained, a match of at least six nucleotides to both a V gene segment and a J gene segment was required. Rearrangements were classified as productive when the CDR3 lacked stop codons and remained in frame with V and J, and all other rearrangements were classified as non-productive. Following IMGT convention, CDR3 was defined as the stretch from the second conserved V-encoded cysteine up to the conserved J-encoded phenylalanine. The earlier analysis of fewer than 750 of the donors excluded sequences that lacked an unambiguous match to a single V gene segment. In an earlier analysis of 587 of the donors, a V segment was called functional when productive rearrangements were above 56.7%, and segregating when the standard deviation between donors exceeded 5%. A statistical classification framework was developed to diagnose cytomegalovirus status using the catalog of TCR beta chain sequences. In a later analysis, TCR nucleotide sequences were compared against IMGT/GENE-DB human TR gene sequences so that V and J genes could be assigned. In a later analysis, CDR3 sequences and most-parsimonious VDJ recombination scenarios were assigned using the TCRdist pipeline. A later analysis defined each TCR beta chain by its CDR3 amino acid sequence plus V-gene family, and excluded reads lacking a unique V-gene family. To address suspected cross-contamination and a sequencing artifact, a later analysis removed several hundred highly shared, low-generation-probability nucleotide sequences. A later analysis calculated a clonal expansion index for each public chain from normalized within-repertoire ranks of inferred template counts. In a later analysis, generation probabilities were computed with a VDJ recombination model fitted to out-of-frame rearrangements, and the resulting probabilities were checked against IGoR. In a later analysis, hypergeometric tests were used to score TCR-TCR, TCR-HLA and TCR-CMV co-occurrence, with a repertoire-size bias correction applied to TCR pairs. A later analysis estimated false discovery rates by permuting HLA or CMV assignments 20 times. In a later analysis, co-occurring TCRs were grouped using DBSCAN, with TCRdist sequence similarity added in when clustering inside HLA-allele-positive subsets. Repertoires with fewer than 30,000 or more than 120,000 public chains were left out of co-occurrence clustering, as were roughly five repertoires with anomalous nucleotide sharing. TCRdb mirrors the immuneACCESS table, restricted to in-frame sequences. Some clones are absent from its copies; in checked studies, under half trace to an unresolved V gene, and the reason for the others is unknown. The DNA was the basis for D and trimming; V, J and clone size are from that table. This sample lists 150,000 to 200,000 clones; around 76% were detected once. Around 2.1% of the sample rests with the top ten.

Concerning this clone: The antigen it binds to is not known. The sample holds no much larger clone one base away, and base qualities are not on file.

The CDR3 goes from the cysteine to the phenylalanine over 11 residues. Only the CDR3 DNA stays, 33 bases, in frame from base 1. Deletion took 9 bases off V and 6 bases off J, with a span of 12 bases between the germline ends. The germline V gene (reference sequence) gives CDR1 as LNHDA and CDR2 as SQIVND. The rearranged chain carries TRBV19 and TRBJ2-7, with TRBD2 perhaps the D gene, on 5 matching bases. Sequencing was carried out using PBMCs. The sequence came from a female donor in good health and CMV-seronegative. CDR3 reads: CASASAGEQYF. The nucleotide sequence is given as TGTGCCAGCGCGTCCGCGGGCGAGCAGTACTTC.